Here is one T cell receptor beta chain with its context. The antigen is undetermined. This CDR3 spans 14 amino acids. The ends lost 6 bases at V and 6 bases at J; junction bases unmatched: 5. Germline V gives CDR1 MNHEY, CDR2 SMNVEV (reference sequence). TCRdb processed the reads anew with MiXCR; each CDR3 protein has one entry. This repertoire shows roughly 920,000 distinct CDR3 sequences, roughly a third found once; its top ten account for under 15%. This specimen belongs to a study of T cell repertoires in cytomegalovirus infection. Study outcomes and limitations: There were carriers of CMV plus the relevant HLA, and cumulative public TCR beta family frequency identified them. It was HLA-C-restricted CMV-specific TCR beta clonotypes that dominated the response ex vivo.

The chain uses TRBV27 and TRBJ2-3; TRBD2 matches at 11 bases. The clonotype originates from a human donor in good health (CMV status not recorded). Some clones in this sample may be carry-over from other donors' samples. The starting material was cultured CD8+ T cells from PBMCs, obtained from culture after CMV antigen stimulation. CDR3 amino acids: CASRLAGGHDTQYF. The CDR3 DNA follows: TGTGCCAGCAGGCTAGCGGGGGGCCACGATACGCAGTATTTT.